Presented here are 19 T cell receptor beta chains from one specimen sequenced in a study of OX40 agonist ivuxolimab in advanced cancers. The assay was immunoSEQ multiplex PCR, and TCRdb's table has in-frame clones only and misses some. The table shows 55,000 to 65,000 clones, with about 85% occurring only once. Specimen: CD4+ or CD8+ T cells sorted from blood, collected in a trial of the OX40 agonist ivuxolimab. The receptors stem from an adult with an advanced solid tumor such as melanoma, head and neck, liver or kidney cancer.

The chain carries TRBV19 and TRBJ1-5; D might be TRBD1 (6 bases). V lost 7 bases to trimming and J lost 0 bases, with 25 bases between them. CDR3 length: 19 residues. Germline V gene sequence: CDR1 LNHDA, CDR2 SQIVND (reference sequence). CDR3 sequence (DNA): TGTGCCAGTAACCGGGGCAGGGGACAAATTCCCACTAGCAATCAGCCCCAGCATTTT. It yields the protein CASNRGRGQIPTSNQPQHF.

The chain has TRBV21-1 and TRBJ1-2. TRBV21-1 is a known pseudogene. This CDR3 region has 11 residues. The CDR3 nucleotides are TGTGCCAGCAGCAAAGATGATGGCTACACCTTC. Amino acids: CASSKDDGYTF.

The rearrangement uses TRBV28 and TRBJ2-2; 12 positions agree with TRBD1. The CDR3 totals 16 residues. Germline V CDR1 and CDR2: MDHEN, SYDVKM. The trim removed 5 bases at V and 6 bases at J, leaving 7 bases unmatched. The CDR3, as DNA: TGTGCCAGCAGTGACCCGGGACAGGGGGCAGCCGGGGAGCTGTTTTTT. Translating it yields CASSDPGQGAAGELFF.

The chain recombines TRBV2 with TRBJ2-5; D is unclear. V lost 3 bases and J 1 base, leaving 12 bases between the germline ends. The CDR3 is made up of 15 amino acids. Germline V gives CDR1 SNHLY, CDR2 FYNNEI. CDR3 loop: CASSEGTVLQETQYF. The DNA for the CDR3 is TGTGCCAGCAGTGAGGGTACGGTCCTCCAAGAGACCCAGTACTTC.

The chain employs TRBV5-6 and TRBJ1-5; 8 positions agree with TRBD1. Trimming took 4 bases from V and 2 from J; bases not matched to a gene: 5. Germline values: CDR1 SGHDT, CDR2 YYEEEE. CDR3 size: 15 residues. The CDR3 bases are TGTGCCAGCAGCGCCAGGGGGCGGGGCAATCAGCCCCAGCATTTT. Protein: CASSARGRGNQPQHF.

This clone was seen a single time. The J gene is TRBJ2-7, the V gene TRBV19; tentatively, D is TRBD2 (7 bases). CDR1 and CDR2 from the germline V gene are LNHDA and SQIVND (reference sequence). Deletions cut 4 bases from V and 1 base from J, with 11 bases between. This CDR3 has 14 amino acids. CDR3 protein: CASSKGGASYEQYF. The DNA for the CDR3 is TGTGCCAGTAGTAAGGGGGGGGCTTCCTACGAGCAGTACTTC.

The J gene is TRBJ2-1, the V gene TRBV14; 11 bases are a match to TRBD2. V lost 3 bases to trimming and J lost 10 bases; unmatched junction nucleotides: 14. The CDR3 consists of 17 residues. Per the germline V gene, CDR1 is SGHDN and CDR2 is FVKESK. In DNA, the CDR3 is TGTGCCAGCAGCCAGGGTAGCGGGGGGGTCTTTTCCGGAGAGCAGTTCTTC. It is translated as CASSQGSGGVFSGEQFF. The full variable domain, completed using reference TRBV14 and TRBJ2-1, is EAGVTQFPSHSVIEKGQTVTLRCDPISGHDNLYWYRRVMGKEIKFLLHFVKESKQDESGMPNNRFLAERTGGTYSTLKVQPAELEDSGVYFCASSQGSGGVFSGEQFFGPGTRLTVL.

This clone occurred a few times. The rearrangement joins TRBV19 to TRBJ1-5; possible D gene TRBD1, 6 bases. CDR3 length: 14 residues. The V and J ends lost 8 bases and 0 bases respectively, with 11 bases between them. Germline V gene lookup returns CDR1 LNHDA and CDR2 SQIVND (reference sequence). CDR3 in DNA: TGTGCCAGTCGACAGGTTTATAGCAATCAGCCCCAGCATTTT. It translates to CASRQVYSNQPQHF.

The J gene is TRBJ1-2, the V gene TRBV25-1; a possible D gene is TRBD1 (5 bases). The V and J ends lost 3 bases and 3 bases respectively, with 14 bases between them. Germline-derived CDR1 and CDR2 are MGHDK and SYGVNS. This CDR3 has 15 residues. CDR3: CASSDSSGTHYGYTF. The DNA of the CDR3 is TGTGCCAGCAGTGATTCCTCCGGGACCCACTATGGCTACACCTTC.

The CDR3 sequence: CASSLGTSETGGFF. The CDR3 DNA reads as TGTGCCAGCTCACTAGGGACTAGCGAGACCGGCGGGTTCTTC. J is TRBJ2-1 and V is TRBV18; 10 nucleotides align to TRBD2. The CDR3 length is 14 residues. V was clipped by 4 bases and J by 15 bases; unmatched bases: 12. The V gene's germline CDR1 is KGHSH and CDR2 LQKENI. Full variable domain (rest looked up from reference TRBV18 and TRBJ2-1): NAGVMQNPRHLVRRRGQEARLRCSPMKGHSHVYWYRQLPEEGLKFMVYLQKENIIDESGMPKERFSAEFPKEGPSILRIQQVVRGDSAAYFCASSLGTSETGGFFGPGTRLTVL.

The CDR3 sequence: CSVEEGIGPVSGANVLTF. For the CDR3, the DNA is TGCAGCGTTGAAGAAGGGATTGGCCCCGTGTCTGGGGCCAACGTCCTGACTTTC. The J gene is TRBJ2-6, the V gene TRBV29-1; D not certain. V lost 0 bases, J lost 1 base, and 16 bases lay in between. Germline lookup yields CDR1 SQVTM and CDR2 ANQGSEA. There are 18 residues in the CDR3. The full variable domain, with the rest looked up from reference TRBV29-1 and TRBJ2-6, is SAVISQKPSRDICQRGTSLTIQCQVDSQVTMMFWYRQQPGQSLTLIATANQGSEATYESGFVIDKFPISRPNLTFSTLTVSNMSPEDSSIYLCSVEEGIGPVSGANVLTFGAGSRLTVL.

The chain combines TRBV5-5 with TRBJ2-3; TRBD1 matches 7 bases. Germline loops: CDR1 SGHKS, CDR2 YYEKEE (reference sequence). The junction had 10 bases not matched to a gene; V was cut back by 5 bases and J by 4 bases. The CDR3 runs to 15 residues. The CDR3 coding sequence is TGTGCCAGCAGGAACACAGGGGTCTTCGCAGATACGCAGTATTTT. This translates into CASRNTGVFADTQYF.

The V and J genes are TRBV5-4 and TRBJ1-1; unclear D gene. The CDR3 spans 15 residues. V dropped 0 bases and J dropped 5 bases, with 14 bases sitting between them. Germline loops: CDR1 SGHNT, CDR2 YYREEE (reference sequence). CDR3 in DNA: TGTGCCAGCAGCTTGGAGTCGCGGGGAAGGACTGAAGCTTTCTTT. Its protein product is CASSLESRGRTEAFF.

The V and J genes are TRBV27 and TRBJ2-3, with TRBD2 as a possible D gene (5 bases). Between the trimmed V and J ends, which lost 5 bases and 0 bases, there was a span of 9 bases. The germline CDR1 and CDR2 sequences are MNHEY and SMNVEV (reference sequence). CDR3 length: 14 amino acids. As DNA, the CDR3 is TGTGCCAGCAGTCGCCGGGGTAGCACAGATACGCAGTATTTT. Translated, it gives CASSRRGSTDTQYF.

The rearrangement links TRBV7-2 to TRBJ1-5; the D gene is possibly TRBD1 (5 bases). This CDR3 is 15 amino acids long. Germline CDR1 and CDR2: SGHTA and FQGNSA. The V and J ends lost 1 base and 4 bases respectively, with 11 bases between them. The CDR3 loop reads CASSLDGAWNQPQHF. The CDR3 DNA sequence: TGTGCCAGCAGCTTAGATGGGGCATGGAATCAGCCCCAGCATTTT.

The genes are TRBV6-1 and TRBJ2-4, with 7 bases that match TRBD2. The CDR3 totals 16 residues. Trimming took 1 base from V and 1 from J; bases not matched to a gene: 4. Germline assignment: CDR1 MNHNS and CDR2 SASEGT. CDR3 amino acids: CASSEGPAGAKNIQYF. The CDR3 bases are TGTGCCAGCAGTGAAGGACCAGCGGGGGCCAAAAACATTCAGTACTTC.

The V gene is TRBV5-4, the J gene TRBJ2-7; D gene ambiguous. This CDR3 is 12 amino acids long. The germline V gene has CDR1 SGHNT and CDR2 YYREEE (reference sequence). Trimming left V 4 bases short and J 9 bases short, with 14 bases between. The CDR3 bases are TGTGCCAGCAGCGCAGACCTTGACGGGCAGTACTTC. The encoded protein is CASSADLDGQYF.

The rearrangement joins TRBV19 to TRBJ1-1; 9 nucleotides agree with TRBD1. CDR3 length: 17 amino acids. Germline-derived CDR1 and CDR2 are LNHDA and SQIVND (reference sequence). Germline trimming cut 4 bases from V and 5 bases from J; bases unmatched to any gene: 14. The CDR3 region has the DNA TGTGCCAGTAGTACCCTTTATTTCCGACAGGGGGAAACTGAAGCTTTCTTT. Residues: CASSTLYFRQGETEAFF.

This clone was observed a single time. The CDR3 DNA follows: TGTGCCATCAGTGAGTCCGAGGAGACACCCCTCCACTTT. As protein: CAISESEETPLHF. V is TRBV10-3 and J is TRBJ1-6; D is unclear. With 0 bases removed from V and 11 bases from J, the gap between germline ends came to 8 bases. This CDR3 spans 13 amino acids. The germline gives CDR1 ENHRY, CDR2 SYGVKD.